This T cell receptor beta chain is drawn from a study of T cells in Graves' hyperthyroidism and ophthalmopathy. Study background: The initial diagnosis was the point when peripheral blood was collected, ahead of any treatment.

RNA transcripts gave rise to amplified TCR beta CDR3 regions. The HTBI primer set drove a first-round RT-PCR of the TCR CDR3. TCRdb re-called the multiplex PCR reads through MiXCR, storing one row per CDR3 protein. The data hold about 400,000 distinct CDR3 sequences, with about 15% observed a single time. General study points: The model made its ophthalmopathy prediction, and onset followed a median about 5.9 months later. Blood also showed most of the thyroid clonotypes that were expanded above 0.001.

This clonotype was counted many times. What it binds is not known. Germline CDR1 MNHEY, CDR2 SMNVEV (reference sequence). This CDR3 region has 14 residues. V dropped 6 bases and J dropped 1 base, with 11 bases sitting between them. Patients aged 18 to 65 had newly diagnosed hyperthyroidism lasting under 2 months. The clonotype was recovered from a woman aged 30 to 39 with Graves' hyperthyroidism. Sequenced material: blood. The J gene is TRBJ2-3, the V gene TRBV27; D is ambiguous. As DNA, the CDR3 is TGTGCCAGCAGCCCCGGCCCCCGCACAGATACGCAGTATTTT. Protein: CASSPGPRTDTQYF.